Listed below are T cell receptor beta chains from one sample, sequenced in a study of cytomegalovirus exposure and HLA in healthy donors. TCRdb's copy holds only in-frame clones and misses some; the assay was immunoSEQ multiplex PCR. This table holds about 110,000 clones, nearly 85% found once. The material sequenced was PBMCs. The receptors originated from a man aged 18 to 29 in good health and CMV-seronegative. Each CDR3 is given with its conserved first and last residue. Each record gives: D gene, V gene, clone size, J gene, CDR3 protein, CDR3 DNA. D genes are given only for firm matches. Clone sizes are given selectively: once, few, many, or a class where the clone is expanded.

D: TRBD1; V: TRBV10-3; size: .; J: TRBJ1-3; CDR3: CASRDRLSGNTIYF; DNA: TGTGCCAGTCGGGACAGACTCTCTGGAAACACCATATATTTT
D: TRBD1; V: TRBV28; size: few; J: TRBJ1-5; CDR3: CASSLRGLGNQPQHF; DNA: TGTGCCAGCAGCTTGAGGGGGCTGGGCAATCAGCCCCAGCATTTT
D: .; V: TRBV21-1; size: .; J: TRBJ2-1; CDR3: CASSLWRGKRVRNEQFF; DNA: TGTGCCAGCAGCCTATGGCGGGGAAAGCGGGTAAGGAATGAGCAGTTCTTC
D: .; V: TRBV28; size: once; J: TRBJ2-1; CDR3: CASSLPARSYNEQFF; DNA: TGTGCCAGCAGTTTACCAGCGCGCTCCTACAATGAGCAGTTCTTC
D: .; V: TRBV19; size: .; J: TRBJ2-5; CDR3: CASSKFWGEETQYF; DNA: TGTGCCAGTAGTAAGTTCTGGGGGGAGGAGACCCAGTACTTC
D: TRBD2; V: TRBV28; size: few; J: TRBJ2-1; CDR3: CASSFNKGGTNEQFF; DNA: TGTGCCAGCAGTTTTAATAAGGGAGGGACCAATGAGCAGTTCTTC
D: TRBD2; V: TRBV5-6; size: .; J: TRBJ2-7; CDR3: CASSLGLAGVLDEQYF; DNA: TGTGCCAGCAGCCTGGGACTAGCGGGAGTGCTTGACGAGCAGTACTTC
D: TRBD1; V: TRBV10-3; size: once; J: TRBJ2-2; CDR3: CAIREAGTGDTGELFF; DNA: TGTGCCATCAGGGAAGCCGGGACAGGGGACACCGGGGAGCTGTTTTTT
D: .; V: TRBV12-5; size: .; J: TRBJ2-7; CDR3: CASAPPAPQKNYEQYF; DNA: TGTGCTAGTGCCCCCCCAGCCCCACAGAAGAACTACGAGCAGTACTTC
D: .; V: TRBV7-8; size: .; J: TRBJ2-2; CDR3: CASSPPGGGTTGELFF; DNA: TGTGCCAGCAGCCCTCCGGGGGGCGGGACCACCGGGGAGCTGTTTTTT
D: TRBD2; V: TRBV2; size: .; J: TRBJ2-5; CDR3: CANSGAGAETQYF; DNA: TGTGCCAACAGTGGGGCGGGAGCGGAGACCCAGTACTTC
D: .; V: TRBV5-3; size: .; J: TRBJ2-7; CDR3: CARSTGRDTYEQYF; DNA: TGTGCCAGAAGCACGGGACGGGACACCTACGAGCAGTACTTC
D: .; V: TRBV7-9; size: .; J: TRBJ2-2; CDR3: CASSLASGGLNTGELFF; DNA: TGTGCCAGCAGCTTAGCGTCGGGGGGCCTAAACACCGGGGAGCTGTTTTTT
D: .; V: TRBV27; size: .; J: TRBJ2-7; CDR3: CASSLSGETYEQYF; DNA: TGTGCCAGCAGTTTGTCGGGGGAAACCTACGAGCAGTACTTC
D: TRBD1; V: TRBV6-4; size: .; J: TRBJ2-3; CDR3: CASSEGQGGTDTQYF; DNA: TGTGCCAGCAGTGAGGGCCAGGGGGGCACAGATACGCAGTATTTT
D: .; V: TRBV28; size: .; J: TRBJ2-7; CDR3: CASIPRLTAGYYEQYF; DNA: TGTGCCAGCATCCCCCGGCTGACAGCTGGATACTACGAGCAGTACTTC
D: TRBD2; V: TRBV27; size: .; J: TRBJ2-7; CDR3: CASSLSLGLAGGNYYEQYF; DNA: TGTGCCAGCAGTTTATCCCTAGGACTAGCGGGAGGAAATTACTACGAGCAGTACTTC
D: .; V: TRBV30; size: .; J: TRBJ1-3; CDR3: CAWSVPGTFIGNTIYF; DNA: TGTGCCTGGAGTGTCCCCGGGACTTTTATCGGAAACACCATATATTTT
D: TRBD1; V: TRBV7-2; size: .; J: TRBJ2-1; CDR3: CASSLFGQGNNEQFF; DNA: TGTGCCAGCAGCTTATTCGGACAGGGAAACAATGAGCAGTTCTTC
D: TRBD2; V: TRBV5-1; size: once; J: TRBJ2-1; CDR3: CASSWRTSGGSLSYNEQFF; DNA: TGCGCCAGCAGCTGGAGGACTAGCGGGGGTTCCTTATCCTACAATGAGCAGTTCTTC
D: TRBD2; V: TRBV11-2; size: .; J: TRBJ2-7; CDR3: CASSLYEGRAWEQYF; DNA: TGTGCCAGCAGCTTATATGAGGGGAGGGCCTGGGAGCAGTACTTC
D: TRBD2; V: TRBV6-6; size: .; J: TRBJ2-1; CDR3: CASSPTSGRGNEQFF; DNA: TGTGCCAGCAGTCCGACTAGCGGGAGGGGAAATGAGCAGTTCTTC
D: .; V: TRBV7-2; size: .; J: TRBJ1-4; CDR3: CASSLPDSSGKLFF; DNA: TGTGCCAGCAGCTTACCGGACAGCTCGGGAAAACTGTTTTTT
D: TRBD1; V: TRBV11-2; size: .; J: TRBJ2-7; CDR3: CASSLETGAYYEQYF; DNA: TGTGCCAGCAGCTTAGAGACAGGGGCCTACTACGAGCAGTACTTC
D: TRBD1; V: TRBV2; size: .; J: TRBJ2-5; CDR3: CASSQGTVQETQYF; DNA: TGTGCCAGCAGTCAGGGGACAGTCCAAGAGACCCAGTACTTC
D: .; V: TRBV28; size: .; J: TRBJ1-1; CDR3: CASSSGALNTEAFF; DNA: TGTGCCAGCAGTTCAGGGGCTCTGAACACTGAAGCTTTCTTT
D: TRBD1; V: TRBV4-3; size: .; J: TRBJ2-7; CDR3: CASSYRDRPYEQYF; DNA: TGCGCCAGCAGCTACCGGGACAGACCCTACGAGCAGTACTTC
D: .; V: TRBV5-6; size: few; J: TRBJ2-1; CDR3: CASSLTSTLAQFF; DNA: TGTGCCAGCAGCTTGACGTCGACTTTGGCGCAGTTCTTC
D: .; V: TRBV4-3; size: .; J: TRBJ2-7; CDR3: CASSQDGYQAGEQYF; DNA: TGCGCCAGCAGCCAAGATGGGTACCAGGCGGGCGAGCAGTACTTC
D: TRBD1; V: TRBV19; size: .; J: TRBJ2-2; CDR3: CASRHRGLNTGELFF; DNA: TGTGCCAGTAGACACAGGGGGCTAAACACCGGGGAGCTGTTTTTT
D: TRBD2; V: TRBV7-6; size: .; J: TRBJ2-7; CDR3: CASSRRREGQNEQYF; DNA: TGTGCCAGCAGCCGACGGCGGGAGGGCCAAAACGAGCAGTACTTC
D: .; V: TRBV6-6; size: once; J: TRBJ1-1; CDR3: CASSLAGDKDTEAFF; DNA: TGTGCCAGCAGCCTTGCGGGGGATAAGGACACTGAAGCTTTCTTT
D: TRBD1; V: TRBV28; size: .; J: TRBJ1-1; CDR3: CASGTGGPTGAFF; DNA: TGTGCCAGCGGGACAGGGGGCCCGACCGGAGCTTTCTTT
D: .; V: TRBV28; size: once; J: TRBJ1-1; CDR3: CASSLAGRTEAFF; DNA: TGTGCCAGCAGCCTGGCGGGGAGGACTGAAGCTTTCTTT
D: .; V: TRBV29-1; size: .; J: TRBJ2-3; CDR3: CSVDLGGATDTQYF; DNA: TGCAGCGTTGACCTGGGGGGGGCAACAGATACGCAGTATTTT
D: TRBD1; V: TRBV9; size: .; J: TRBJ2-7; CDR3: CASSSSGTVPNEQYF; DNA: TGTGCCAGCAGCTCTTCCGGGACAGTCCCTAACGAGCAGTACTTC
D: .; V: TRBV28; size: .; J: TRBJ1-2; CDR3: CASKGDFYGYTF; DNA: TGTGCCAGCAAAGGGGACTTCTATGGCTACACCTTC
D: TRBD2; V: TRBV28; size: .; J: TRBJ2-1; CDR3: CASSSWTSGSYNEQFF; DNA: TGTGCCAGCAGTTCGTGGACTAGCGGGAGTTACAATGAGCAGTTCTTC
D: .; V: TRBV19; size: .; J: TRBJ2-3; CDR3: CASSIAPGGDRYF; DNA: TGTGCCAGTAGTATAGCCCCCGGCGGGGATAGGTATTTT
D: TRBD1; V: TRBV18; size: few; J: TRBJ2-7; CDR3: CASGQGETYEQYF; DNA: TGTGCCAGCGGACAGGGCGAGACCTACGAGCAGTACTTC
D: TRBD1; V: TRBV18; size: .; J: TRBJ1-4; CDR3: CASSPRDRIGEKLFF; DNA: TGTGCCAGCTCACCACGGGACAGAATAGGGGAAAAACTGTTTTTT
D: TRBD2; V: TRBV2; size: .; J: TRBJ2-5; CDR3: CASSPSRTGGRETQYF; DNA: TGTGCCAGCAGTCCTTCTCGGACGGGAGGTAGGGAGACCCAGTACTTC
D: .; V: TRBV9; size: .; J: TRBJ2-3; CDR3: CASSETFGTSTDTQYF; DNA: TGTGCCAGCAGCGAGACCTTTGGGACTAGCACAGATACGCAGTATTTT
D: .; V: TRBV12-5; size: .; J: TRBJ2-5; CDR3: CASAAGGYAQETQYF; DNA: TGTGCTAGTGCCGCAGGGGGGTACGCCCAAGAGACCCAGTACTTC
D: .; V: TRBV19; size: .; J: TRBJ1-2; CDR3: CASSPDRNPNYGYTF; DNA: TGTGCCAGTAGTCCCGACAGAAACCCTAACTATGGCTACACCTTC
D: .; V: TRBV5-6; size: few; J: TRBJ1-5; CDR3: CASSTFGSNQPQHF; DNA: TGTGCCAGCAGCACGTTCGGTAGCAATCAGCCCCAGCATTTT
D: TRBD2; V: TRBV11-2; size: .; J: TRBJ2-5; CDR3: CASSSPGLAVFQETQYF; DNA: TGTGCCAGCAGCTCACCGGGGCTAGCGGTATTCCAAGAGACCCAGTACTTC
D: .; V: TRBV12-5; size: .; J: TRBJ1-3; CDR3: CASGLGGRTLAFSGNTIYF; DNA: TGTGCTAGTGGTTTAGGCGGGCGGACCCTTGCATTCTCTGGAAACACCATATATTTT
D: .; V: TRBV4-3; size: .; J: TRBJ1-4; CDR3: CASSQDPGRGEKLFF; DNA: TGCGCCAGCAGCCAAGATCCGGGGAGGGGTGAAAAACTGTTTTTT
D: .; V: TRBV27; size: .; J: TRBJ1-5; CDR3: CASQESGRQPQHF; DNA: TGTGCCAGCCAGGAATCCGGTCGGCAGCCCCAGCATTTT
D: .; V: TRBV28; size: .; J: TRBJ2-7; CDR3: CASSLGRDSSYEQYF; DNA: TGTGCCAGCAGTTTAGGGCGGGACAGCTCCTACGAGCAGTACTTC
D: TRBD1; V: TRBV6-6; size: .; J: TRBJ1-2; CDR3: CASSYRPDRANGYTF; DNA: TGTGCCAGCAGTTACAGACCCGACAGGGCGAATGGCTACACCTTC
D: TRBD2; V: TRBV20-1; size: .; J: TRBJ2-1; CDR3: CSAGTSGVQFF; DNA: TGCAGTGCGGGAACTAGCGGGGTTCAGTTCTTC
D: TRBD1; V: TRBV6-1; size: few; J: TRBJ2-7; CDR3: CASSRDRPTYEQYF; DNA: TGTGCCAGCAGCCGGGACAGGCCGACCTACGAGCAGTACTTC
D: TRBD2; V: TRBV6-4; size: .; J: TRBJ2-2; CDR3: CASSDAPTSGRANGELFF; DNA: TGTGCCAGCAGTGACGCGCCCACTAGCGGGAGGGCCAACGGGGAGCTGTTTTTT
D: TRBD2; V: TRBV28; size: .; J: TRBJ2-7; CDR3: CASSLFYLTSGNFEQYF; DNA: TGTGCCAGCAGTTTATTTTATTTAACTAGCGGGAACTTCGAGCAGTACTTC
D: .; V: TRBV6-6; size: once; J: TRBJ1-5; CDR3: CASSVRGGNQPQHF; DNA: TGTGCCAGCAGTGTGAGGGGGGGCAACCAGCCCCAGCATTTT
D: TRBD2; V: TRBV11-3; size: .; J: TRBJ2-7; CDR3: CASSFPTGRGPYEQYF; DNA: TGTGCCAGCAGCTTCCCAACCGGGAGGGGCCCCTACGAGCAGTACTTC
D: .; V: TRBV6-1; size: .; J: TRBJ2-1; CDR3: CASGWRDFNEQFF; DNA: TGTGCCAGCGGTTGGAGGGATTTCAATGAGCAGTTCTTC